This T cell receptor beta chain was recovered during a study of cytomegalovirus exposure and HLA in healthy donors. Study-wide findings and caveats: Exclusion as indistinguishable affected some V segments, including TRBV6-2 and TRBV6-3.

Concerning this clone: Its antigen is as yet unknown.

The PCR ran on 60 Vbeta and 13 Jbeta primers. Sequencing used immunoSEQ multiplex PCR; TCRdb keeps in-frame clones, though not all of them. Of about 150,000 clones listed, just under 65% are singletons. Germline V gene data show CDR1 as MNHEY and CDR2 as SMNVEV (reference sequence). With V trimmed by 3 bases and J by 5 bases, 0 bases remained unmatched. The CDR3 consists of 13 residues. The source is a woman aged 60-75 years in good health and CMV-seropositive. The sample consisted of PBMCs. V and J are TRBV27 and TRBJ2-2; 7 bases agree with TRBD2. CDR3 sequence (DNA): TGTGCCAGCAGTTTCGGGGGGACCGGGGAGCTGTTTTTT. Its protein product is CASSFGGTGELFF.